The source of this T cell receptor (beta chain) is a study of blood T cell repertoires in COVID-19. Study-wide context: PBMCs, B-cell-depleted T cells, or T cells were the source of the cDNA or gDNA that made up the material.

The CDR3 contains 12 residues. J was trimmed by 8 bases and V by 4 bases; bases with no gene match: 7. From germline, CDR1 is GTSNPN and CDR2 SVGIG (reference sequence). Seattle participants joined during active infection and were tracked over time. Authors' analysis steps: Using reference gene primer amplification, nucleated cell counts were estimated. Sequenced by immunoSEQ multiplex PCR; TCRdb stores in-frame clones only, minus some. V and J calls plus clone size are reproduced from that table; the DNA served to infer D and trimming. This sample has around 150,000 clones; approximately 90% occur once, and the top ten carry around 2.3%.

This receptor was taken from a human donor with COVID-19, enrolled during active disease. The donor label of this sample is uncertain. Source material: peripheral blood. The V gene is TRBV30, the J gene TRBJ1-2, with 7 positions matching TRBD1. The CDR3, as DNA: TGTGCCTGGATTCAGGGGGGAGGCGGCTACACCTTC. This codes for CAWIQGGGGYTF.